This TCR beta chain was sequenced in a study of T cells in Graves' hyperthyroidism and ophthalmopathy. Amplified TCR beta CDR3 regions derived from RNA transcripts. HTBI primers were employed in a first-round RT-PCR of the TCR CDR3. MiXCR was run by TCRdb on the multiplex PCR reads, yielding one entry per CDR3 protein. Among around 350,000 distinct CDR3 sequences listed, under 15% were seen once. Trimming shortened V by 0 bases and J by 4 bases, and 16 bases separated the two germline ends. In germline, CDR1 is SGDLS, CDR2 YYNGEE. The CDR3 runs to 16 residues. The sequencing input was blood. The sequence came from a woman aged 18 to 35 with Graves' hyperthyroidism. V and J are TRBV9 and TRBJ1-2, with D hard to call. Here the CDR3 DNA reads TGTGCCAGCAGCGTAGAATTGTCCTCCGAAGCCTATGGCTACACCTTC. Translation: CASSVELSSEAYGYTF.